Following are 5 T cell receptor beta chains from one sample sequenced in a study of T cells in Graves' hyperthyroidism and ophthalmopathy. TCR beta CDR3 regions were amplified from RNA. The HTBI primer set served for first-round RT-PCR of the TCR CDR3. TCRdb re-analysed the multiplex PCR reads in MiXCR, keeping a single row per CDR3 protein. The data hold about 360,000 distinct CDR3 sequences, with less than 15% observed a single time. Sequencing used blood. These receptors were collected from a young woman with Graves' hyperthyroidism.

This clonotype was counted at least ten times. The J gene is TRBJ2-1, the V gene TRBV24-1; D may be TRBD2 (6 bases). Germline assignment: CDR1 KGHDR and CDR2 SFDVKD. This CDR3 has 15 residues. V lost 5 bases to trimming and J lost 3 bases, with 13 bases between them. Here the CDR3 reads CATSVWRGDYNEQFF. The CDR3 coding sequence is TGTGCCACCAGTGTGTGGCGGGGAGACTACAATGAGCAGTTCTTC.

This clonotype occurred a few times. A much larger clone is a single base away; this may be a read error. CDR3 protein: CASSLRDSTGELFF. As DNA, the CDR3 is TGTGCCAGCAGCCTCCGGGATAGCACCGGGGAGCTGTTTTTT. The V call is TRBV2, the J call TRBJ2-2, with D maybe TRBD2 (5 bases). V lost 6 bases to trimming and J lost 4 bases, with 12 bases between them. CDR1 is SNHLY, CDR2 FYNNEI, per germline. The CDR3 consists of 14 residues.

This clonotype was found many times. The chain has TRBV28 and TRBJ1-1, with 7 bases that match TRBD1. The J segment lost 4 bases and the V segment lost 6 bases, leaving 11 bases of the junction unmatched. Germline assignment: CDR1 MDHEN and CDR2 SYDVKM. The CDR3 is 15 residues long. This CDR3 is CASSPARGAATEAFF. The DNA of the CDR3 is TGTGCCAGCAGCCCCGCCAGGGGGGCGGCCACTGAAGCTTTCTTT.

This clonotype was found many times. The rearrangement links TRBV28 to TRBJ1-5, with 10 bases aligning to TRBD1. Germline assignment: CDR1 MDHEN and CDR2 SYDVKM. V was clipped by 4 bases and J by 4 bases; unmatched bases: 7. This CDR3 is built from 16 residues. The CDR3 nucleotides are TGTGCCAGCAGTTGGGGGACAGGGGACGGGAATCAGCCCCAGCATTTT. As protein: CASSWGTGDGNQPQHF.

CDR3 nucleotides: TGCAGTGCTATGGGGGTTAGCGGGGAGCTGTTTTTT. It specifies CSAMGVSGELFF. The V gene is TRBV20-1, the J gene TRBJ2-2; D tentatively fits TRBD1 or TRBD2 (5 bases each). This CDR3 region has 12 residues. Germline CDR1 DFQATT, CDR2 SNEGSKA (reference sequence). The V gene lost 4 bases and the J gene lost 7 bases, with 10 bases spanning the gap.